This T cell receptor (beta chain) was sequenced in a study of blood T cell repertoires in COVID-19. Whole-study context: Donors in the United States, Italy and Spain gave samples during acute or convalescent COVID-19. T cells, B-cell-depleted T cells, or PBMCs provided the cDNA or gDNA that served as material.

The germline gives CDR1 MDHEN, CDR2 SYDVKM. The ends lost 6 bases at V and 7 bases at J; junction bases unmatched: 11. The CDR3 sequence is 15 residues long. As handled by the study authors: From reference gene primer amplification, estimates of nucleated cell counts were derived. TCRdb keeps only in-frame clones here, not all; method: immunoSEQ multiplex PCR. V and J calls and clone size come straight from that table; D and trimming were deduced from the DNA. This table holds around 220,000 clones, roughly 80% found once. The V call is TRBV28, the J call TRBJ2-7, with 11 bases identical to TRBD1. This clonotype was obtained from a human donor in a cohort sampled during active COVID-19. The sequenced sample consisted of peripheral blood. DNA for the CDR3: TGTGCCAGCAGACTAGCCGGACAGGGGGCCCGTGAGCAGTACTTC. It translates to CASRLAGQGAREQYF. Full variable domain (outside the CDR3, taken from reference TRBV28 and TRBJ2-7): DVKVTQSSRYLVKRTGEKVFLECVQDMDHENMFWYRQDPGLGLRLIYFSYDVKMKEKGDIPEGYSVSREKKERFSLILESASTNQTSMYLCASRLAGQGAREQYFGPGTRLTVT.